This T cell receptor beta chain is from a study of response to subunit inactivated influenza vaccine (dated by TCRdb to 2017 to 2018). Background for the entire study: Deep quantitative profiling of the T cell receptor repertoire was used in the study to follow responses to a trivalent subunit inactivated influenza vaccine.

For this clonotype: The antigen this receptor binds is unknown. Base qualities are missing; no much larger clone stands one base away.

Receptor amplification or capture employed RT-PCR. Sequenced on an Illumina HiSeq 2500. TCRdb reran the public reads through fastp at Q25 and MiXCR, keeping productive beta chains. Records with the same CDR3 protein are collapsed into one entry carrying the most frequent genes and DNA. In all, the sample holds hundreds of thousands of distinct CDR3 sequences, and about 15% of those were seen once. The ten biggest clones cover roughly 3% of the sample. Findings and caveats that apply to the study as a whole: The authors suggested that each seasonal influenza vaccination may recruit only a limited number of new T cells.

CDR1 and CDR2 are read off the germline V gene as SQVTM and ANQGSEA. V is clipped by 2 bases and J by 1 base, and the sequence between their germline boundaries is 8 bases long. The CDR3 sequence holds 14 residues, the cysteine and phenylalanine included. Kept here is only the CDR3 DNA, which spans 42 bases and is read in frame from base 1. The receptor comes from a man between 45 and 75 years old who received an inactivated influenza vaccine. Donor details come from another sample of the same person, matched by shared clones. The rearranged segments are TRBV29-1 and TRBJ2-2, with the identity of the D gene unclear. The input for sequencing was CD4+ T cells sorted from PBMCs, taken less than 25 months after vaccination. The CDR3 protein: CSVETAVNTGELFF. The DNA sequence is given as TGCAGCGTTGAAACTGCTGTGAACACCGGGGAGCTGTTTTTT.